This TCR beta chain appears in the sequencing data of a study of identical twins. Broader study findings: Insertion counts were lower in abundant cord blood beta clonotypes, a trend that memory repertoires did not show.

Everyone who gave samples was a healthy Caucasian. This clonotype was recorded a few times. The antigen is unknown. Template switching added a universal primer site, and cDNA bore unique molecular identifiers. TCRdb itself ran the 5' RACE reads through MiXCR, one entry per CDR3 protein. The sample lists 1.5 million to 2 million distinct CDR3 sequences; about 30% were seen once. This sequence originates from a newborn girl in good health. Sequencing input: cord blood.

CDR3 residues: CASSPGGDYEQYF. The CDR3 DNA sequence: TGTGCCAGCAGCCCTGGGGGGGACTACGAGCAGTACTTC. The chain has TRBV11-2 and TRBJ2-4; 7 nucleotides line up with TRBD2. The end of the DNA fits TRBJ2-7 better, so the J call may be wrong. Germline V CDR1 and CDR2: SGHAT, FQNNGV. There are 13 residues in the CDR3.